Listed here are 4 T cell receptor beta chains from one sample, sequenced in a study of STAT5B mutations in CD4+ large granular lymphocyte leukemia. Sequenced by immunoSEQ multiplex PCR; TCRdb stores in-frame clones only, minus some. The sample lists roughly 23,000 clones; roughly 82% were seen once. The specimen was CD4+ T cells from blood buffy coats. These receptors originate from a human donor in good health.

The chain uses TRBV30 and TRBJ2-7, with 10 bases aligning to TRBD1. CDR1 and CDR2 from the germline V gene are GTSNPN and SVGIG (reference sequence). This CDR3 has 13 residues. Trimming at V came to 1 base and at J to 6 bases, leaving 3 bases not matched to a gene. The CDR3 region is CAWSGGTGVEQYF. Here the CDR3 DNA reads TGTGCCTGGAGTGGCGGGACAGGGGTCGAGCAGTACTTC.

V is TRBV9 and J is TRBJ1-1; TRBD1 is a possible D gene (5 bases). The CDR3 covers 15 residues. CDR1 is SGDLS, CDR2 YYNGEE, per germline. The V and J ends lost 3 bases and 3 bases respectively, with 15 bases between them. This CDR3 reads CASSASGTPDTEAFF. DNA for the CDR3: TGTGCCAGCAGCGCATCCGGGACCCCGGACACTGAAGCTTTCTTT.

The rearrangement joins TRBV10-3 to TRBJ2-1, with 8 bases matching TRBD1. V lost 9 bases to trimming and J lost 2 bases; unmatched junction nucleotides: 12. CDR1 and CDR2 from the germline V gene are ENHRY and SYGVKD. The CDR3 loop spans 16 amino acids. The CDR3: CAIRVSTGDAYNEQFF. The DNA of the CDR3 is TGTGCCATACGGGTCTCGACAGGGGACGCCTACAATGAGCAGTTCTTC.

The chain combines TRBV5-4 with TRBJ2-1, with 8 bases that match TRBD2. Unmatched junction bases numbered 8, after V lost 4 bases and J lost 5 bases. The CDR3 runs to 15 residues. Germline V gene lookup returns CDR1 SGHNT and CDR2 YYREEE (reference sequence). The CDR3 nucleotides are TGTGCCAGCAGCCCCCGGGGGGGGTGGGACAATGAGCAGTTCTTC. Its protein is CASSPRGGWDNEQFF.